These 10 T cell receptor beta chains were all obtained from the same sample, sequenced in a study of tumor and adjacent non-tumor tissue in lung cancer. TCRbeta libraries were built with three rounds of nested PCR, modified from ARM-PCR. TCRdb reprocessed the multiplex PCR reads via MiXCR and lists one record per CDR3 protein. Among tens of thousands of distinct CDR3 sequences listed, over 70% were seen once. RNA was extracted from bulk tissue without any cell sorting. The sequencing sample was made of lung tumor tissue. The receptors were sampled from a woman aged 45 to 65 with non-small cell lung cancer.

This chain joins TRBV6-5 and TRBJ2-3, with no clear D. The germline V gene encodes CDR1 MNHEY and CDR2 SVGAGI. The ends were cut back, 0 bases at V and 4 bases at J, with 8 bases in the middle. The CDR3 is made up of 14 amino acids. Here the CDR3 DNA reads TGTGCCAGCAGTTACTCGGGAATGTCAGATACGCAGTATTTT. Translation gives CASSYSGMSDTQYF.

With respect to this clonotype: The conserved closing phenylalanine or tryptophan is absent in this CDR3, likely reflecting a read error. The chain couples TRBV11-2 to TRBJ2-1; unclear D gene. Per the germline V gene, CDR1 is SGHAT and CDR2 is FQNNGV. This CDR3 is 14 amino acids long. In DNA, the CDR3 is TGTGCCAGTAGCTTAGATGGCAGTATGAATGAGCAGTTCATC. Encoded protein: CASSLDGSMNEQFI.

A word on this clonotype: As the CDR3 is not closed by the conserved phenylalanine or tryptophan, this likely results from a read error. V is TRBV4-2 and J is TRBJ1-5; D unresolved. CDR1 and CDR2 from the germline V gene are LGHNA and YNFKEQ. The CDR3 loop spans 15 amino acids. The CDR3 loop is CASSQDLTRNQPQHY. CDR3 DNA: TGTGCTAGCAGCCAAGACCTCACTAGGAATCAGCCCCAGCATTAT.

Regarding this clonotype: A read error is possible here, since a much larger clone lies one base away. The chain combines TRBV7-9 with TRBJ1-3; a weak D match, TRBD1 (6 bases). CDR1 is SEHNR, CDR2 FQNEAQ, per germline (reference sequence). The CDR3 has 16 residues. In DNA, the CDR3 is TGTTCCAGCAGCTCAAGGGCAGGGGATGGTGGAAACACCATATATTTT. Protein product: CSSSSRAGDGGNTIYF.

This clonotype was counted many times. The chain uses TRBV29-1 and TRBJ1-5, with D maybe TRBD1 (5 bases). CDR3 size: 18 residues. The germline V and J ends were trimmed by 5 bases and 0 bases, with 23 bases remaining between them. Germline CDR1 and CDR2: SQVTM and ANQGSEA. The CDR3 is CSVQGSGGEEYSNQPQHF. The DNA for the CDR3 is TGCAGCGTTCAGGGATCGGGGGGGGAAGAATATAGCAATCAGCCCCAGCATTTT.

The chain carries TRBV28 and TRBJ1-5; D perhaps matches TRBD1 (5 bases). The V gene's germline CDR1 is MDHEN and CDR2 SYDVKM. The germline V and J ends were trimmed by 3 bases and 2 bases, with 11 bases remaining between them. CDR3 size: 15 residues. The DNA of the CDR3 is TGTGCCAGCAGTTTGAGCGGGGGTGGCAATCAGCCCCAGCATTTT. It codes for CASSLSGGGNQPQHF.

As to this clonotype: Since the CDR3 does not end with the conserved phenylalanine or tryptophan, this likely comes from a read error. The V and J genes are TRBV11-2 and TRBJ2-3; TRBD2 is a possible D gene (5 bases). The CDR3 spans 20 residues. Germline lookup yields CDR1 SGHAT and CDR2 FQNNGV. The ends were cut back, 5 bases at V and 5 bases at J, with 32 bases in the middle. CDR3 loop: CASSPIGTRGSSLRGDTQYI. For the CDR3, the DNA is TGTGCCAGCAGCCCAATCGGAACTAGAGGAAGTTCCCTAAGAGGAGATACGCAGTATATT.

Remarks on this clonotype: At one end the junction does not follow the germline gene, possibly because of a read error. This chain joins TRBV29-1 and TRBJ2-7, with D perhaps TRBD2 (6 bases). This CDR3 has 14 amino acids. The germline V gene encodes CDR1 SQVTM and CDR2 ANQGSEA. CDR3 in amino acids: CSVEETRSSYEEYF. The CDR3 DNA reads as TGCAGTGTTGAGGAGACTAGGAGCTCCTACGAGGAGTACTTC.

In the case of this clonotype: At one boundary the junction diverges from the germline segment, which might be a read error. This chain joins TRBV6-1 and TRBJ2-7; possible D gene TRBD1, 5 bases. This CDR3 has 13 residues. Looked up from germline, CDR1 is MNHNS and CDR2 is SASEGT. The CDR3 nucleotides read TGTGCCAGTAGTGAATGCCAGGGCTACGAGCAGTACTTC. It yields the protein CASSECQGYEQYF.

This clonotype was observed a handful of times. The rearrangement uses TRBV6-6 and TRBJ2-2; 8 bases are a match to TRBD2. Looked up from germline, CDR1 is MNHNY and CDR2 is SVGAGI (reference sequence). V gave up 6 bases and J gave up 16 bases; unmatched junction bases: 13. CDR3 size: 13 residues. The CDR3 DNA reads as TGTGCCAGCAGCCTCCTGGGGGGCGGGGGGCCGTTTTTT. Encoded protein: CASSLLGGGGPFF.